This TCR beta chain was captured in a study of control samples from healthy donors and cancer patients. This clone showed up many times. Between the trimmed V and J ends, which lost 8 bases and 7 bases, there was a span of 20 bases. The V gene's germline CDR1 is WSHSY and CDR2 SAAADI. The CDR3 runs to 14 residues. The data were produced by immunoSEQ multiplex PCR, yet TCRdb's version contains in-frame clones alone and is incomplete. The sample consists of some 100,000 clones, 80% to 90% of them appearing once. Sequenced input: blood. The genes are TRBV10-2 and TRBJ1-2; weak D call: TRBD1 (6 bases). This clonotype was sampled from a man between 25 and 39 years old in good health. The CDR3 nucleotides read TGCGCCAGCGGAGGGGGAGTTGGAGGGACTGGCTACACCTTC. It is translated as CASGGGVGGTGYTF.